What follows are 9 T cell receptor beta chains derived from one specimen sequenced in a study of neurological immune-mediated disorders. MiXCR, run by TCRdb on the 5' RACE reads, gives a single entry per CDR3 protein. The profile covers 66,000 or so distinct CDR3 sequences, with roughly 3.2% appearing a single time and more than 3% taken by the ten largest. The specimen was PBMCs. Receptors originate from a man aged 40-49 years with multiple sclerosis.

This clonotype was counted at least ten times. V gene TRBV6-5 combines with J gene TRBJ2-7, with 8 bases matching TRBD1. This CDR3 has 15 residues. The germline CDR1 and CDR2 sequences are MNHEY and SVGAGI. The junction had 12 bases not matched to a gene; V was cut back by 6 bases and J by 5 bases. The DNA of the CDR3 is TGTGCCAGCAGCCTTTGGGGACAGGCCCAGGACGAGCAGTACTTC. Translated, it gives CASSLWGQAQDEQYF.

Many counts were recorded for this clonotype. The genes are TRBV7-9 and TRBJ2-1; D ambiguous. The germline CDR1 and CDR2 sequences are SEHNR and FQNEAQ (reference sequence). Trimming left V 2 bases short and J 8 bases short, with 16 bases between. This CDR3 has 15 amino acids. CDR3 nucleotide sequence: TGTGCCAGCAGCTTAATTACTCCCCCCACGGATGAGCAGTTCTTC. The encoded protein is CASSLITPPTDEQFF.

This clonotype was observed many times. The chain links TRBV7-2 to TRBJ2-7, with D uncertain. Trimming removed 1 base at V and 0 bases at J, with 4 bases between. The CDR3 has 13 residues. In germline, CDR1 is SGHTA, CDR2 FQGNSA. The CDR3 protein is CASSLERSYEQYF. CDR3 bases: TGTGCCAGCAGCTTAGAGCGCTCCTACGAGCAGTACTTC.

There are many counts of this clonotype. V and J are TRBV11-2 and TRBJ2-5; D gene unclear. This CDR3 comprises 14 residues. Looked up from germline, CDR1 is SGHAT and CDR2 is FQNNGV. Trimming cost V 5 bases and J 3 bases, with 13 bases left between them. CDR3 region: CASSIRPFEETQYF. The CDR3, as DNA: TGTGCCAGCAGCATCCGACCGTTTGAAGAGACCCAGTACTTC.

DNA for the CDR3: TGTGCCAGCAGCCTCTCCGGGACAGGGAGTGAAAAACTGTTTTTT. Its translation: CASSLSGTGSEKLFF. V is TRBV7-3 and J is TRBJ1-4, with TRBD1 matching over 9 bases. Germline-derived CDR1 and CDR2 are SGHTA and FQGTGA. The J segment lost 7 bases and the V segment lost 5 bases, leaving 8 bases of the junction unmatched. CDR3 length: 15 amino acids.

In its sample, this clonotype was seen many times. The V gene is TRBV12-3 or TRBV12-4, the J gene TRBJ2-5; no clear D gene. This CDR3 has 12 amino acids. V lost 8 bases and J 1 base, leaving 8 bases between the germline ends. CDR3 in amino acids: CASSRLQETQYF. The CDR3 DNA follows: TGTGCCAGCTCTCGGCTCCAAGAGACCCAGTACTTC.

This clonotype has a count of ten or more. The CDR3 DNA reads TGTGCCAGCAGTTCCCAGAAGGGACACTTCCAAGAGACCCAGTACTTC. Amino acids: CASSSQKGHFQETQYF. The chain joins TRBV7-9 to TRBJ2-5; perhaps TRBD1 as D (6 bases). The CDR3 contains 16 residues. Trimming shortened V by 6 bases and J by 1 base, and 18 bases separated the two germline ends. Germline assignment: CDR1 SEHNR and CDR2 FQNEAQ (reference sequence).

The chain uses TRBV24-1 and TRBJ2-7; 9 bases map to TRBD1. This CDR3 has 12 amino acids. V trimming: 9 bases; J trimming: 7 bases; junction bases outside the gene matches: 6. Looked up from germline, CDR1 is KGHDR and CDR2 is SFDVKD. The CDR3 DNA follows: TGTGCCACCGGGACAGGGAGTAGGGAGCAGTACTTC. Translating it yields CATGTGSREQYF.

Many counts were recorded for this clonotype. The chain couples TRBV7-9 to TRBJ1-1; D gene ambiguous. The CDR3 length is 12 residues. Trimming left V 5 bases short and J 6 bases short, with 10 bases between. Germline loops: CDR1 SEHNR, CDR2 FQNEAQ (reference sequence). The CDR3 nucleotides read TGTGCCAGCAGCCTCTTAGGCCCTGAAGCTTTCTTT. Protein sequence: CASSLLGPEAFF.